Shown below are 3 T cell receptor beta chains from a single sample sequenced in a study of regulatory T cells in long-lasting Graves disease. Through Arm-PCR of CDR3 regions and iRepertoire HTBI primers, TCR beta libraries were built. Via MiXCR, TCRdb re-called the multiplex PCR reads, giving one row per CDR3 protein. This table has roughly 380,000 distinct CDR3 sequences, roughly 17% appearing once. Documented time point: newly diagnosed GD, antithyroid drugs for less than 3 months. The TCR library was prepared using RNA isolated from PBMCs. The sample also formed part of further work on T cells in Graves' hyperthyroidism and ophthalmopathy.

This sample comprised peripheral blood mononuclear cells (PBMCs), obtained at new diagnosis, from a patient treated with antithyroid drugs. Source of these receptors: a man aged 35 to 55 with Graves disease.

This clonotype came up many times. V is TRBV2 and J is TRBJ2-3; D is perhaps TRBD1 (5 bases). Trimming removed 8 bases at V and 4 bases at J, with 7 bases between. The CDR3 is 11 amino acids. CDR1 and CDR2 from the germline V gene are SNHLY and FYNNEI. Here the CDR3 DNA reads TGTGCCAGCGGACACCCAGATACGCAGTATTTT. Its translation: CASGHPDTQYF. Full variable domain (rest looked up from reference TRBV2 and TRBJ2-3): EPEVTQTPSHQVTQMGQEVILRCVPISNHLYFYWYRQILGQKVEFLVSFYNNEISEKSEIFDDQFSVERPDGSNFTLKIRSTKLEDSAMYFCASGHPDTQYFGPGTRLTVL.

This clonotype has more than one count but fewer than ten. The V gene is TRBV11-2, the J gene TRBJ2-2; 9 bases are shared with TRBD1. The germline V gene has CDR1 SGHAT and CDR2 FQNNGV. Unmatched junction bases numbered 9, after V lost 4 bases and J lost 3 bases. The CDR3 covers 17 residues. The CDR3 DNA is TGTGCCAGCAGCTCTACACCGGGACAGGGACACACCGGGGAGCTGTTTTTT. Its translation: CASSSTPGQGHTGELFF.

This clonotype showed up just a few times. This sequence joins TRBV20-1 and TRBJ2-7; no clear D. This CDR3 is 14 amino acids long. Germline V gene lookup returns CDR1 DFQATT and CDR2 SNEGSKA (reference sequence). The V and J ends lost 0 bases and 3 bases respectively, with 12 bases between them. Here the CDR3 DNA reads TGCAGTGCTAGAGACAGGCCAACGGGCTACGAGCAGTACTTC. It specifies CSARDRPTGYEQYF.